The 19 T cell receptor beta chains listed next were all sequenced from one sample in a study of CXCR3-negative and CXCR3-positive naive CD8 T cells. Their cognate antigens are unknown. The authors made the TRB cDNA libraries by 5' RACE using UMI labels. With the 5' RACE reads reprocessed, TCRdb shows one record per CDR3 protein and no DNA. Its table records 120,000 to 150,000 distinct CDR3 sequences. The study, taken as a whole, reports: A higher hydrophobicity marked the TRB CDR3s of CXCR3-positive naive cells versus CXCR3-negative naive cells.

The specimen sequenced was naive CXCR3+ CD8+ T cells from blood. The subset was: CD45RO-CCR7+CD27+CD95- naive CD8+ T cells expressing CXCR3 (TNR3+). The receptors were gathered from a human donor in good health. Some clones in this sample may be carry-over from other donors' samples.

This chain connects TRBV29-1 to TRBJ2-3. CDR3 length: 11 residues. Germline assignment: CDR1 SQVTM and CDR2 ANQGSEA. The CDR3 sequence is CSVNFRDTQYF.

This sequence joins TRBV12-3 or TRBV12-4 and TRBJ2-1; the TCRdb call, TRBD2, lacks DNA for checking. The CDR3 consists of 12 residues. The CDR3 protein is CASSLGMEGQFF.

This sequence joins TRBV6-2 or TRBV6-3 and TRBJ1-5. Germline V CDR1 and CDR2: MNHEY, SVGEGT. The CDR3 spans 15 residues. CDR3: CASTQRGYSNQPQHF.

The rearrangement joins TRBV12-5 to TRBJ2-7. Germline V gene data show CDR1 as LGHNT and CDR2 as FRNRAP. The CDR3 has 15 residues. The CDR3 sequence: CASGLVIRSEGEQYF.

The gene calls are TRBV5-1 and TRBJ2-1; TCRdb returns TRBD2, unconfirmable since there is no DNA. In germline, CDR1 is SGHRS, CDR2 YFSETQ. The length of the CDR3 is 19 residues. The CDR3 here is CASSLGLAGGLSSYNEQFF.

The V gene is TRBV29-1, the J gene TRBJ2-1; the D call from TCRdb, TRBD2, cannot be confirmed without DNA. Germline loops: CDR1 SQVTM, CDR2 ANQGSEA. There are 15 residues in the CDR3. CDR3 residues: CSVDPLAASYNEQFF.

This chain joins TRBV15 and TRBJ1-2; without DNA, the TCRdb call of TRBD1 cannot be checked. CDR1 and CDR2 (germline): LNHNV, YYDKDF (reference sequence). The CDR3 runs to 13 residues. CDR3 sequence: CATTQRGAYGYTF.

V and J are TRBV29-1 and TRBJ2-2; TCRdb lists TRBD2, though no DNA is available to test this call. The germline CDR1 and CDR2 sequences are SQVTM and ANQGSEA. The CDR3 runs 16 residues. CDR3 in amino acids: CSVERSVAGSPGELFF.

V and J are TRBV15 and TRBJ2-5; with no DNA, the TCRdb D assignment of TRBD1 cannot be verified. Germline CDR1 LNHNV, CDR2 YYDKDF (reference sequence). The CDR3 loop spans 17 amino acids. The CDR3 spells CATSREGQLGSQETQYF.

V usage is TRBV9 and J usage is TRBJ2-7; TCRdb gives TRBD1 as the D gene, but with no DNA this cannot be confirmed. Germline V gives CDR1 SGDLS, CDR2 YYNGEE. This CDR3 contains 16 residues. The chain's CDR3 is CASSVFPSPGAYEQYF.

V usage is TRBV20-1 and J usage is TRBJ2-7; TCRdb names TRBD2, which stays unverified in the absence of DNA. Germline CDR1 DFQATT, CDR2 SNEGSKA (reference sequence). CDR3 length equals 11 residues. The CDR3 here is CSASPAGEQYF.

Here the CDR3 reads CASSQAPGGGFMEQYF. The chain couples TRBV14 to TRBJ2-7; the TCRdb call, TRBD1, lacks DNA for checking. The CDR3 has 16 amino acids. Germline values: CDR1 SGHDN, CDR2 FVKESK.

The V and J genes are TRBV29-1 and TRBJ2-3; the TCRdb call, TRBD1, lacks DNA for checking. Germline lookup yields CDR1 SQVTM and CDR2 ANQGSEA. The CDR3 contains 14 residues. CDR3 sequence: CSARQGTGPDTQYF.

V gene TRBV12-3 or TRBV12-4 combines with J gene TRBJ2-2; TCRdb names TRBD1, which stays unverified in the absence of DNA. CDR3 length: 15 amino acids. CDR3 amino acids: CSSTLGTVNTGELFF.

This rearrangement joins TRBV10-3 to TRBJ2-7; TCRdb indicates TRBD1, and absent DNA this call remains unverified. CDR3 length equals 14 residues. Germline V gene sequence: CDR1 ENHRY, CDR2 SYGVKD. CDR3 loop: CAISGQGLTYEQYF.

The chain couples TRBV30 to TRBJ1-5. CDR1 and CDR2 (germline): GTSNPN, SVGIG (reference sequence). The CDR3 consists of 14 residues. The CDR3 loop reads CAWSVHMGNQPQHF.

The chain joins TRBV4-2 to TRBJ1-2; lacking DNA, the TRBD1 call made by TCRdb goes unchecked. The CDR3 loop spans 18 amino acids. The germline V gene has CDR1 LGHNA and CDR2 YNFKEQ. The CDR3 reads CASSQAGTETFANYGYTF.

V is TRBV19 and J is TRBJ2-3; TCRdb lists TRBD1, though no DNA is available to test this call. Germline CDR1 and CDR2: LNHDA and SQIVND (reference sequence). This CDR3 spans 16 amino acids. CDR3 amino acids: CASSWDRGYVADTQYF.

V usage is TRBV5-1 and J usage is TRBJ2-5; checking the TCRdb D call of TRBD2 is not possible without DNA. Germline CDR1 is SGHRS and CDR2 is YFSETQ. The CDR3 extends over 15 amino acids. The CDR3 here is CASSLAVEGAKTQYF.